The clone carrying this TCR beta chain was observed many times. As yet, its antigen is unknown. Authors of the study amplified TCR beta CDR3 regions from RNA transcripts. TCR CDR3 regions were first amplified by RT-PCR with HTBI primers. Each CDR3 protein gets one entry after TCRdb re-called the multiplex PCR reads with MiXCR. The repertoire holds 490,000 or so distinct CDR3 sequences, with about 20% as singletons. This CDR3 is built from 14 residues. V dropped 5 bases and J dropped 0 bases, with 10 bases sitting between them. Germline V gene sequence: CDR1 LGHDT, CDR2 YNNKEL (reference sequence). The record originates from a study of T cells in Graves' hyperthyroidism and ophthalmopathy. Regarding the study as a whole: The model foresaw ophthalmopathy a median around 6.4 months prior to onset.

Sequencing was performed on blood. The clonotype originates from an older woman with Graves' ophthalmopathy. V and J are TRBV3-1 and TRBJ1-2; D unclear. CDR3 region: CASSRSGANYGYTF. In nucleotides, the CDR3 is TGTGCCAGCAGCAGGAGTGGGGCTAACTATGGCTACACCTTC.